This paragraph covers one T cell receptor (beta chain) sequence. Antigen unknown. Next came a second PCR, run for about 6 to 12 cycles, which used a sample-barcoded 5' primer along with a J-beta primer mix. Each CDR3 protein is one row after TCRdb ran MiXCR on the 5' RACE reads. The sample gives about 1.6 million distinct CDR3 sequences, roughly a third of which show up once; approximately 10% is in the top ten. These data are taken from a study of blood T cells in healthy people across ages. Points from the study as a whole: TCR beta diversity, measured per million T cells, fell in a roughly linear way with age. Estimates drawn from one million T cells were deemed to understate diversity.

There are 13 residues in the CDR3. V was cut by 5 bases and J by 3 bases, with 10 bases left in between. CDR1 is SGHTA, CDR2 FQGTGA, per germline. Those donating, healthy Caucasian individuals from Russia, were aged roughly 6 to 100. Extractions gave at least 6 micrograms of total RNA per sample. Sequenced material: blood. This receptor was identified in a woman aged 25 to 39 in good health. The chain uses TRBV7-3 and TRBJ1-1, with TRBD1 as a possible D gene (5 bases). The chain's CDR3 is CASSHDRHTEAFF. CDR3 bases: TGTGCCAGCAGCCACGACAGACACACTGAAGCTTTCTTT.